This TCR beta chain was captured in a study of blood T cell repertoires in COVID-19. The overall study: The cDNA or gDNA used as material had been derived from T cells, B-cell-depleted T cells, or PBMCs.

Per the original data handling: Estimates of nucleated cell counts were drawn from the amplification of reference gene primers. Using immunoSEQ multiplex PCR, the repertoire was profiled, and TCRdb retains in-frame clones only, with some absent. That table is the source of V, J and clone size, and D and trimming were worked out from the DNA. The table records about 280,000 clones, approximately 85% of them present only once. Between the trimmed V and J ends, which lost 10 bases and 2 bases, there was a span of 15 bases. CDR1 is MDHEN, CDR2 SYDVKM, per germline. The CDR3 length is 14 residues. The receptor was derived from a human donor in a cohort sampled during active COVID-19. Sequences were obtained from peripheral blood. This chain connects TRBV28 to TRBJ2-1; D ambiguous. The CDR3: CATLEHSTYNEQFF. The CDR3 nucleotides are TGTGCCACCCTTGAGCACTCGACCTACAATGAGCAGTTCTTC.